These 13 T cell receptor beta chains came from one sample sequenced in a study of T cell changes during pregnancy in multiple sclerosis. The protocol was immunoSEQ multiplex PCR, while the TCRdb copy is restricted to in-frame clones and leaves out a portion. The sample includes over 80,000 clones, about nine tenths of them seen just once. The material sequenced was peripheral blood, taken in the second trimester of pregnancy. Receptors were obtained from a female donor in good health, enrolled as a control in a pregnancy study.

The chain carries TRBV7-2 and TRBJ1-1; no clear D gene. Trimming cost V 2 bases and J 4 bases, with 17 bases left between them. Germline CDR1 reads SGHTA; CDR2 reads FQGNSA. CDR3 length equals 16 residues. This chain's CDR3 is CASSLRRRTAGTEAFF. DNA for the CDR3: TGTGCCAGCAGCTTACGCCGTAGGACGGCGGGCACTGAAGCTTTCTTT.

V is TRBV7-9 and J is TRBJ2-2, with 9 bases matching TRBD1. The V and J ends lost 6 bases and 0 bases, in that order; junction bases with no gene match: 5. Germline values: CDR1 SEHNR, CDR2 FQNEAQ (reference sequence). The CDR3 contains 16 residues. The CDR3 DNA reads as TGTGCCAGCAGGGCGGGACAGGGCGCGAACACCGGGGAGCTGTTTTTT. It is translated as CASRAGQGANTGELFF.

The V gene is TRBV5-1, the J gene TRBJ1-2, with D perhaps matching TRBD1 (6 bases). Trimming pared 5 bases from V and 3 bases from J, leaving 11 bases between. There are 13 residues in the CDR3. Looked up from germline, CDR1 is SGHRS and CDR2 is YFSETQ. This CDR3 is CASSSGQHYGYTF. As DNA, the CDR3 is TGCGCCAGCAGTTCCGGACAGCACTATGGCTACACCTTC.

The gene calls are TRBV6-6 and TRBJ1-1, with 8 bases identical to TRBD1. Losses at the gene ends were 4 bases for V and 3 bases for J; bases not matched to a gene: 10. This CDR3 has 16 amino acids. The germline V gene has CDR1 MNHNY and CDR2 SVGAGI (reference sequence). This CDR3 is CASSWARTGYDTEAFF. DNA of the CDR3: TGTGCCAGCAGTTGGGCACGGACAGGGTATGACACTGAAGCTTTCTTT.

The CDR3 sequence is CALTPSSYNSPLHF. In nucleotides, the CDR3 is TGTGCCCTCACGCCCAGCTCCTATAATTCACCCCTCCACTTT. This sequence joins TRBV30 and TRBJ1-6; no clear D. CDR1 and CDR2 (germline): GTSNPN, SVGIG (reference sequence). V lost 8 bases and J lost 0, with 11 bases in between. The CDR3 totals 14 residues.

To note about this clone: At one boundary the junction diverges from the germline segment, which might be a read error. J is TRBJ1-1 and V is TRBV28; no reliable D call. The CDR3 loop spans 15 amino acids. CDR1 is MDHEN, CDR2 SYDVKM, per germline. The CDR3 loop is CGIWAGDVSYTEAFF. The CDR3, as DNA: TGCGGCATTTGGGCCGGGGATGTCTCGTACACTGAAGCTTTCTTT.

The CDR3 DNA is TGTGCCAGCAGCTCCCATCTAGCGGGATATGGGGGCGAGCAGTACTTC. Its protein product is CASSSHLAGYGGEQYF. The rearrangement joins TRBV11-2 to TRBJ2-7; 9 nucleotides match TRBD2. The CDR3 is 16 residues long. V lost 4 bases to trimming and J lost 6 bases; unmatched junction nucleotides: 13. CDR1 is SGHAT, CDR2 FQNNGV, per germline. The full variable domain, its missing parts supplied by reference TRBV11-2 and TRBJ2-7, is EAGVAQSPRYKIIEKRQSVAFWCNPISGHATLYWYQQILGQGPKLLIQFQNNGVVDDSQLPKDRFSAERLKGVDSTLKIQPAKLEDSAVYLCASSSHLAGYGGEQYFGPGTRLTVT.

The chain carries TRBV7-9 and TRBJ2-1; TRBD1 agrees at 8 bases. Germline CDR1 and CDR2: SEHNR and FQNEAQ (reference sequence). This CDR3 contains 15 residues. The ends lost 4 bases at V and 7 bases at J; junction bases unmatched: 9. For the CDR3, the DNA is TGTGCCAGCAGCTCGTTCCAGGGGGCGCCTAATGAGCAGTTCTTC. It yields the protein CASSSFQGAPNEQFF. The entire variable domain, with the rest obtained from reference TRBV7-9 and TRBJ2-1, is as follows: DTGVSQNPRHKITKRGQNVTFRCDPISEHNRLYWYRQTLGQGPEFLTYFQNEAQLEKSRLLSDRFSAERPKGSFSTLEIQRTEQGDSAMYLCASSSFQGAPNEQFFGPGTRLTVL.

The chain employs TRBV7-9 and TRBJ2-1; tentative D call: TRBD2 (6 bases). Germline CDR1 and CDR2: SEHNR and FQNEAQ (reference sequence). Trimming left V 5 bases short and J 2 bases short, with 16 bases between. This CDR3 is 16 amino acids long. The CDR3 DNA is TGTGCCAGCAGCCCCGGGGGAGCGCGCGCCTACAATGAGCAGTTCTTC. This gives the protein CASSPGGARAYNEQFF.

The rearrangement joins TRBV6-4 to TRBJ1-2; 11 positions match TRBD1. Germline lookup yields CDR1 MRHNA and CDR2 SNTAGT. Germline trimming cut 4 bases from V and 4 bases from J; bases unmatched to any gene: 5. The CDR3 runs to 15 residues. CDR3 region: CASSGGQGDGYGYTF. DNA for the CDR3: TGTGCCAGCAGTGGGGGACAGGGGGACGGCTATGGCTACACCTTC.

The V call is TRBV7-2, the J call TRBJ1-2; 8 bases fit TRBD1. The germline gives CDR1 SGHTA, CDR2 FQGNSA. The CDR3 sequence is 15 residues long. Germline trimming cut 0 bases from V and 4 bases from J; bases unmatched to any gene: 4. The CDR3 protein is CASSLAYRGSYGYTF. The CDR3 coding sequence is TGTGCCAGCAGCTTAGCGTACAGGGGGAGCTATGGCTACACCTTC.

This chain connects TRBV7-9 to TRBJ2-1, with D perhaps TRBD1 (5 bases). Looked up from germline, CDR1 is SEHNR and CDR2 is FQNEAQ (reference sequence). The CDR3 runs 14 residues. Trimming pared 1 base from V and 10 bases from J, leaving 14 bases between. CDR3 sequence (DNA): TGTGCCAGCAGCTTAGAGGCAGGGCGAGAGGAGCAGTTCTTC. This encodes CASSLEAGREEQFF.

The chain is built from TRBV9 and TRBJ2-3; 11 bases are a match to TRBD2. Losses at the gene ends were 3 bases for V and 5 bases for J; bases not matched to a gene: 8. CDR1 and CDR2 (germline): SGDLS, YYNGEE. This CDR3 is built from 16 residues. The CDR3 sequence is CASSGNSGGARDTQYF. In DNA form, the CDR3 reads TGTGCCAGCAGCGGGAATAGCGGGGGGGCCAGAGATACGCAGTATTTT.